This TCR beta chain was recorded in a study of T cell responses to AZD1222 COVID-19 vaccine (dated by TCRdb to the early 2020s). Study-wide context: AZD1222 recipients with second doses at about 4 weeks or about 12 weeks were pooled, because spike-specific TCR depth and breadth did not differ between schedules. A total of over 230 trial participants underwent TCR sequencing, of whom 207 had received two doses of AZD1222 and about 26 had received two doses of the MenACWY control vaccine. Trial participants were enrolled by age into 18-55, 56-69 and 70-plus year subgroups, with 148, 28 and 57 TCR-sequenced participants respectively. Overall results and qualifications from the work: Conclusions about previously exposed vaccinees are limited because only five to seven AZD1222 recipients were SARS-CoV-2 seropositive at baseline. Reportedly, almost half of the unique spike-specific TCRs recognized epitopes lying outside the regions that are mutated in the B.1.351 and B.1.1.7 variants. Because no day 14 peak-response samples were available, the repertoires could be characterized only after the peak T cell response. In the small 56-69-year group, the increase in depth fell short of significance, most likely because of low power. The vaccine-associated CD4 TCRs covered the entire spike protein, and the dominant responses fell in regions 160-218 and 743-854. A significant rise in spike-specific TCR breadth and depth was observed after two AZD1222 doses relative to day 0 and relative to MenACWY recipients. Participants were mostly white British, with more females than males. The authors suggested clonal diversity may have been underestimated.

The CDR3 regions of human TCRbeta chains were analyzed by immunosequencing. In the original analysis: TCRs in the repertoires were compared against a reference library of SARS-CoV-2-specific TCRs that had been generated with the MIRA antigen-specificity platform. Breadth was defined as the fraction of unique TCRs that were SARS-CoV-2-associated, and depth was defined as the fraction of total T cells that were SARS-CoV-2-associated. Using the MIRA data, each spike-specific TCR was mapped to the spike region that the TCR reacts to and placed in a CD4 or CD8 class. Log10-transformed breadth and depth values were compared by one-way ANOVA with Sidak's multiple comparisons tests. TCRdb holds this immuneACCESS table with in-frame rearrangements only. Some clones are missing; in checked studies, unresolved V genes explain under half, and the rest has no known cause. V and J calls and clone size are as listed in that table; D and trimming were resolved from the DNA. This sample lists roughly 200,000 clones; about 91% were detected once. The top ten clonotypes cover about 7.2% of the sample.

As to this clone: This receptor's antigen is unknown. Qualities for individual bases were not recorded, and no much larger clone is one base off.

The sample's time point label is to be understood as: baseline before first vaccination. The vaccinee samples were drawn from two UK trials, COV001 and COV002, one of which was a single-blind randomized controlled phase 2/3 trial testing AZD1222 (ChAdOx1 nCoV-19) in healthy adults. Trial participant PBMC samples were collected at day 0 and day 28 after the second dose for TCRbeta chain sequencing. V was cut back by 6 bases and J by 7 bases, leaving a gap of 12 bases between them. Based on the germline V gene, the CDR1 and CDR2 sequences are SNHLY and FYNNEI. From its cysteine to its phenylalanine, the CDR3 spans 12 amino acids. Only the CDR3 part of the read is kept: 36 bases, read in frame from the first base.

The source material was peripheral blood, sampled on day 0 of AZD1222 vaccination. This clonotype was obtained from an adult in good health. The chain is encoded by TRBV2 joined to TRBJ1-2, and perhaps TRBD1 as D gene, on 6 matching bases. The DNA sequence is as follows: TGTGCCAGCAGAATTCTCAGGGGTGGCTACACCTTC. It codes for CASRILRGGYTF.